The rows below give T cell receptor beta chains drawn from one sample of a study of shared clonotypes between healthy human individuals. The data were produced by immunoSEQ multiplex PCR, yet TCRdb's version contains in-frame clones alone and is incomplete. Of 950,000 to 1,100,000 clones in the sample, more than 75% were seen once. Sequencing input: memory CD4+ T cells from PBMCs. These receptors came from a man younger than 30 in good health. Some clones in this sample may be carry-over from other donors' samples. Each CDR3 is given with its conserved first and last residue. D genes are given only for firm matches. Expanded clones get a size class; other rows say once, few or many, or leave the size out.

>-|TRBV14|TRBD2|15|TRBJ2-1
CASSQDRSGRDEQFF
TGTGCCAGCAGCCAAGATCGGAGCGGGAGAGATGAGCAGTTCTTC
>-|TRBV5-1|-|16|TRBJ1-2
CASSPETRTARGGYTF
TGCGCCAGCAGCCCCGAGACCCGGACGGCCAGGGGTGGCTACACCTTC
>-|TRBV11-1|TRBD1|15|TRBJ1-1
CASSLAQGMNTEAFF
TGTGCCAGCAGCTTAGCACAGGGGATGAACACTGAAGCTTTCTTT
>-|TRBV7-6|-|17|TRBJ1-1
CASSLGGARGVSTEAFF
TGTGCCAGCAGCTTAGGGGGGGCGCGGGGTGTGAGCACTGAAGCTTTCTTT
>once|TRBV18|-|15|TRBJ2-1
CASSPSRVSSDSKFF
TGTGCCAGCTCACCCTCCAGGGTATCCAGCGACTCTAAGTTCTTC
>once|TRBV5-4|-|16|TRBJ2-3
CASSGRLLSFTDTQYF
TGTGCCAGCAGTGGGAGGTTGCTTTCCTTCACAGATACGCAGTATTTT
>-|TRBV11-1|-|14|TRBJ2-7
CASSRRGDSYEQYF
TGTGCCAGCAGCCGCAGGGGAGACTCCTACGAGCAGTACTTC
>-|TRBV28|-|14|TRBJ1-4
CASSLTLASEKLFF
TGTGCCAGCAGTTTAACCTTGGCCAGTGAAAAACTGTTTTTT
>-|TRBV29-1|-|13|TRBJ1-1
CSVYDGGSTEAFF
TGCAGCGTTTATGATGGAGGGAGCACTGAAGCTTTCTTT
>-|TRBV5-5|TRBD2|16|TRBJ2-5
CASSLEPSGIQETQYF
TGTGCCAGCAGCTTGGAGCCTAGCGGGATCCAAGAGACCCAGTACTTC
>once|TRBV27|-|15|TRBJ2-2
CASSFSAFNTGELFF
TGTGCCAGCAGTTTTTCGGCCTTCAACACCGGGGAGCTGTTTTTT
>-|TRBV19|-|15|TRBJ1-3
CASRQAGASGNTIYF
TGTGCCAGTAGGCAGGCAGGGGCCTCTGGAAACACCATATATTTT
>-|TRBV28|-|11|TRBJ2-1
CASSQENEQFF
TGTGCCAGCAGTCAGGAGAATGAGCAGTTCTTC
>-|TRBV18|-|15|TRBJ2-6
CASSQQGPGANVLTF
TGTGCCAGCTCACAACAGGGCCCCGGGGCCAACGTCCTGACTTTC
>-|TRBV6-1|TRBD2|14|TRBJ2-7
CAGSGGGGTYEQYF
TGTGCCGGCTCGGGAGGGGGGGGGACCTACGAGCAGTACTTC
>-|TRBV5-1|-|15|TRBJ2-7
CASSLEGSATYEQYF
TGCGCCAGCAGCTTGGAAGGTAGCGCGACCTACGAGCAGTACTTC
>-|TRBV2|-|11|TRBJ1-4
CASSFGEKLFF
TGTGCCAGCAGTTTCGGGGAAAAACTGTTTTTT
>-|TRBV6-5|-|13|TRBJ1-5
CASSYDPDQPQHF
TGTGCCAGCAGTTACGATCCGGATCAGCCCCAGCATTTT
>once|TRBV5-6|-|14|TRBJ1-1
CASSIPQGGTEAFF
TGTGCCAGCAGCATACCACAGGGAGGCACTGAAGCTTTCTTT
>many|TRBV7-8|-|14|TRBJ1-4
CASSLNIRGEKLFF
TGTGCCAGCAGCTTAAACATCCGAGGTGAAAAACTGTTTTTT
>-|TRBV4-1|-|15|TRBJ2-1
CASSRLGLTYNEQFF
TGCGCCAGCAGCCGCCTGGGACTTACTTACAATGAGCAGTTCTTC
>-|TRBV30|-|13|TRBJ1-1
CAWSGQRNTEAFF
TGTGCCTGGAGTGGACAGAGGAACACTGAAGCTTTCTTT
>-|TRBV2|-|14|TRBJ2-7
CASRERGADYEQYF
TGTGCCAGCAGGGAACGTGGGGCCGACTACGAGCAGTACTTC
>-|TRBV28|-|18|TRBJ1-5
CASSLSRRQPAINQPQHF
TGTGCCAGCAGTTTATCCCGGCGACAACCCGCAATCAATCAGCCCCAGCATTTT
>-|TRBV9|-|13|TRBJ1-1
CASSEDRFTEAFF
TGTGCCAGCAGTGAAGATCGGTTCACTGAAGCTTTCTTT
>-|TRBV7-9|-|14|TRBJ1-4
CASSLTGDGEKLFF
TGTGCCAGCAGCTTAACAGGCGACGGAGAAAAACTGTTTTTT
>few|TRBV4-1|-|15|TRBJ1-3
CASSHPGASGNTIYF
TGCGCCAGCAGCCACCCTGGGGCCTCTGGAAACACCATATATTTT
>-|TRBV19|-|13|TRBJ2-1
CASSIIRGNEQFF
TGTGCCAGTAGTATAATTAGGGGAAATGAGCAGTTCTTC
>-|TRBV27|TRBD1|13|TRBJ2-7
CASRTGGGYEQYF
TGTGCCAGCAGAACAGGGGGCGGGTACGAGCAGTACTTC
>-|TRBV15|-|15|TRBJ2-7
CATSRDRYSSYEQYF
TGTGCCACCAGCAGAGATCGTTACAGCTCCTACGAGCAGTACTTC
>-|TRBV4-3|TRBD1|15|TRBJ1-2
CASSPGKQGAYGYTF
TGCGCCAGCAGCCCCGGTAAACAGGGGGCTTATGGCTACACCTTC
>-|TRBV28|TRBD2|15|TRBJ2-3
CASSLLGSGDDTQYF
TGTGCCAGCAGTTTGCTGGGTAGCGGGGACGATACGCAGTATTTT
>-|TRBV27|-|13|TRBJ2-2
CASSFGLSGELFF
TGTGCCAGCAGTTTTGGCCTATCCGGGGAGCTGTTTTTT
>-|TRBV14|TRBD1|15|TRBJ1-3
CASSRLGTAGNTIYF
TGTGCCAGCAGCCGCCTGGGGACAGCTGGAAACACCATATATTTT
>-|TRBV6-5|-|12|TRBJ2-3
CASKSSTDTQYF
TGTGCCAGCAAGAGTAGCACAGATACGCAGTATTTT
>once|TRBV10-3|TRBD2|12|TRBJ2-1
CATRREVDEQFF
TGTGCCACCCGGCGGGAGGTGGATGAGCAGTTCTTC
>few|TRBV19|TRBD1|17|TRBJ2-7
CASSLSPGQRKNYEQYF
TGTGCCAGTAGCCTATCACCGGGACAGCGGAAAAACTACGAGCAGTACTTC
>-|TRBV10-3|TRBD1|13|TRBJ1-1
CAISHRGDTEAFF
TGTGCCATCAGCCACAGGGGGGACACTGAAGCTTTCTTT
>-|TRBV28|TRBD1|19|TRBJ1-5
CASSPKPGTDLSPSQPQHF
TGTGCCAGCAGTCCCAAACCCGGGACAGATTTATCACCTAGTCAGCCCCAGCATTTT
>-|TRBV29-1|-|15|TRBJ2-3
CSVEGRSTNPDTQYF
TGCAGCGTTGAGGGGCGATCGACGAATCCAGATACGCAGTATTTT
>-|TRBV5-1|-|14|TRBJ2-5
CASNVGGLGETQYF
TGCGCCAGCAACGTGGGAGGCCTCGGGGAGACCCAGTACTTC
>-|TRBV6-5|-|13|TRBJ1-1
CASSYSRGTEAFF
TGTGCCAGCAGTTACTCTAGGGGAACTGAAGCTTTCTTT
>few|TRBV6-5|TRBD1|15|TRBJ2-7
CASSYSTGVNYEQYF
TGTGCCAGCAGTTACTCGACAGGGGTCAACTACGAGCAGTACTTC
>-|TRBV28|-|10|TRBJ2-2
CASSFPQLFF
TGTGCCAGCAGTTTCCCCCAGCTGTTTTTT
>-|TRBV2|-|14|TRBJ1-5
CASSEISTNVPQHF
TGTGCCAGCAGTGAAATCTCGACAAACGTACCCCAGCATTTT
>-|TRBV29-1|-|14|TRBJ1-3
CSVEGGGTGNTIYF
TGCAGCGTTGAAGGTGGAGGGACGGGAAACACCATATATTTT
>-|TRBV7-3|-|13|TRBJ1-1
CASRATGNTEAFF
TGTGCCAGCAGGGCGACAGGGAACACTGAAGCTTTCTTT
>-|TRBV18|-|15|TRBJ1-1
CASSPYREMNTEAFF
TGTGCCAGCTCACCATACCGGGAGATGAACACTGAAGCTTTCTTT
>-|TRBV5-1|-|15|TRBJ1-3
CASSDGQSSGNTIYF
TGCGCCAGCAGCGACGGACAGAGCTCTGGAAACACCATATATTTT
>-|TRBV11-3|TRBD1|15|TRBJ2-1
CASSSTRTGGYEQFF
TGTGCCAGCAGCTCAACAAGGACAGGGGGCTATGAGCAGTTCTTC
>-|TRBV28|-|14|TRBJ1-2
CASSLVGLGMGYTF
TGTGCCAGCAGTTTAGTAGGGTTGGGGATGGGCTACACCTTC
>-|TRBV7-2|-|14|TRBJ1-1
CASSLVQGTTEAFF
TGTGCCAGCAGCTTAGTGCAGGGTACCACTGAAGCTTTCTTT
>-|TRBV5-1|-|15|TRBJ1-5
CASSSDPTGTKPQHF
TGCGCCAGCAGCTCGGACCCCACGGGTACCAAGCCCCAGCATTTT
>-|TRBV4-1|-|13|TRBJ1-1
CASSHGDTFEAFF
TGCGCCAGCAGCCATGGGGACACTTTTGAAGCTTTCTTT
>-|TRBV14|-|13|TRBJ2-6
CASQGLGANVLTF
TGTGCCAGCCAGGGGCTCGGGGCCAACGTCCTGACTTTC
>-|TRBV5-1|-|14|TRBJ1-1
CASSLVQMNTEAFF
TGCGCCAGCAGCTTGGTACAGATGAACACTGAAGCTTTCTTT
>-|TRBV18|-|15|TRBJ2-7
CASSPRVLGNHEQYF
TGTGCCAGCTCACCACGGGTGCTAGGGAACCACGAGCAGTACTTC